The T cell receptor (beta chain) under discussion was sequenced for a study of T cell responses to AZD1222 COVID-19 vaccine. This clone was observed once. Antigen unknown. CDR1 is SGHTA and CDR2 is FQGTGA in the germline V gene. The CDR3 is 14 amino acids. Trimming left V 2 bases short and J 4 bases short, with 10 bases between. Repertoires were generated with immunoSEQ multiplex PCR, while TCRdb's copy carries only in-frame clones and drops some. The data hold around 140,000 clones, with around 90% observed a single time. The study, taken as a whole, reports: Spike-specific TCR breadth and depth rose after two AZD1222 doses. Seropositivity was recorded at baseline in only six AZD1222 recipients. It was only after the peak T cell response that any repertoires were sampled.

This chain joins TRBV7-3 and TRBJ2-3; unclear D gene. The source was peripheral blood, collected 28 days after the second AZD1222 dose. This sequence originates from an adult who received the AZD1222 COVID-19 vaccine. This CDR3 is CASSLPTEADTQYF. The CDR3 DNA is TGTGCCAGCAGCTTACCTACGGAAGCAGATACGCAGTATTTT.